A selection of T cell receptor beta chains follows, all from one sample in a study of blood T cell repertoires in COVID-19. TCRdb keeps only in-frame clones here, not all; method: immunoSEQ multiplex PCR. This repertoire shows about 200,000 clones, around 75% found once; its top ten account for about 6.5%. Sequencing input: peripheral blood. The receptors derive from a woman aged 40-49 years with COVID-19, enrolled during active disease. Each CDR3 is given with its conserved first and last residue. D genes are given only for firm matches. The size field is filled for only some rows; it gives once, few, many or a size class.

j_call	d_call	clone_size	v_call	cdr3_nt	cdr3_aa
TRBJ2-1	TRBD1	.	TRBV19	TGTGCCAGTCGGCGCCGGGACAGTACCTACAATGAGCAGTTCTTC	CASRRRDSTYNEQFF
TRBJ1-5	.	.	TRBV4-3	TGCGCCAGCAGCCAAGATCGCCAGGCGGGGTGGCCCCAGCATTTT	CASSQDRQAGWPQHF
TRBJ2-7	TRBD1	few	TRBV9	TGTGCCAGCAGCCTCGCCGGGACAGGGGGACACGAGCAGTACTTC	CASSLAGTGGHEQYF
TRBJ2-3	TRBD2	.	TRBV4-2	TGTGCCAGCACCCGGGAGGCGGGGGGAGCAGATACGCAGTATTTT	CASTREAGGADTQYF
TRBJ1-2	.	once	TRBV19	TGTGCCAGTAGTATAGTTAGGGGCGGAGACTATGGCTACACCTTC	CASSIVRGGDYGYTF
TRBJ1-1	TRBD1	.	TRBV27	TGTGCCAGCAGTTCATACAGGGGGCGGACTGAAGCTTTCTTT	CASSSYRGRTEAFF
TRBJ2-2	.	few	TRBV9	TGTGCCAGCAGCGCCCCCGGTTCAACCGGGGAGCTGTTTTTT	CASSAPGSTGELFF
TRBJ2-6	.	.	TRBV21-1	TGTGCCAGCAGGACGGAGGAAGAGGGAGATGGGGCCAACGTCCTGACTTTC	CASRTEEEGDGANVLTF
TRBJ2-3	.	many	TRBV20-1	TGCAGTGCTAGTGAAGGGAGCATCACAGATACGCAGTATTTT	CSASEGSITDTQYF
TRBJ1-6	TRBD1	few	TRBV7-2	TGTGCCAGCAGCTCGGGACAGGTTTATAATTCACCCCTCCACTTT	CASSSGQVYNSPLHF
TRBJ1-1	.	few	TRBV3-1/TRBV3-2	TGTGCCAGCAGCCCACATCAGAACACTGAAGCTTTCTTT	CASSPHQNTEAFF
TRBJ1-3	.	.	TRBV4-3	TGCGCCAGCGCCAGGGATGCTGGAAACACCATATATTTT	CASARDAGNTIYF
TRBJ1-1	.	.	TRBV29-1	TGCAGCGTTGACGTCGCCAGGGGCACTGAAGCTTTCTTT	CSVDVARGTEAFF
TRBJ2-5	TRBD2	.	TRBV11-2	TGTGCCAGCAGCTTTCAGCGGGGGGGGCAAGAGACCCAGTACTTC	CASSFQRGGQETQYF
TRBJ1-1	.	once	TRBV5-6	TGTGCCAGCAGCATGGACCGGGGTGGTTTTTCCAGTGAAGCTTTCTTT	CASSMDRGGFSSEAFF
TRBJ2-5	TRBD2	.	TRBV5-1	TGCGCCAGCAGCTCGGGCGGGGGGGCCCTCCAGGAGACCCAGTACTTC	CASSSGGGALQETQYF
TRBJ2-7	.	.	TRBV10-3	TGTGCCATCGCGGCTTCCTACGAGCAGTACTTC	CAIAASYEQYF
TRBJ2-2	TRBD2	.	TRBV6-5	TGTGCCAGCAGGAGCGGGAGCTCGGGGGAGCTGTTTTTT	CASRSGSSGELFF
TRBJ2-7	.	.	TRBV11-3	TGTGCCAGCAGCGTTCCGAGTACGAGCTCCTACGAGCAGTACTTC	CASSVPSTSSYEQYF
TRBJ1-5	.	few	TRBV2	TGTGCCAGCAGTGGCCAGGACAGCCGCAATCAGCCCCAGCATTTT	CASSGQDSRNQPQHF
TRBJ1-1	.	.	TRBV4-2	TGTGCCAGCAGCCAAGAGGGCAGGGCGAGAACTGAAGCTTTCTTT	CASSQEGRARTEAFF
TRBJ1-1	.	.	TRBV12-3/TRBV12-4	TGTGCCAGCAGTTTTAAAAACACTGAAGCTTTCTTT	CASSFKNTEAFF
TRBJ2-6	.	.	TRBV10-3	TGTGCCATCAGGAAGGACAACTCTGGGGCCAACGTCCTGACTTTC	CAIRKDNSGANVLTF